This TCR beta chain was documented in a study of cytomegalovirus exposure and HLA in healthy donors (dated by TCRdb to 2017 to 2019). General notes on the study: An earlier analysis of approximately 640 of the donors reported more than 250 Gb of sequence data and 100 million to 130 million unique TCR beta sequences from 150 million to 200 million T cells. Every repertoire in the discovery cohort had been generated on one and the same sequencing platform. The number of donors typed differed by locus, with about 629-630 for A, B, C, DRB1 and DQB1, 522 for DQA1, nearly 610 for DPA1, and around 450 for DPB1. A separate validation cohort of roughly 130 different subjects was used in addition to the approximately 610-subject first cohort. The study used immunosequencing to profile the T cell repertoires of around 600 subjects and linked those repertoires to cytomegalovirus serostatus. Approximately 310 gigabases of sequencing data and around 88 million unique TCR sequences made up an early release that covered over 550 HLA-typed donors. To predict cytomegalovirus infection status, the study brought together high-throughput TCR immunosequencing, statistical association of individual TCRs with disease status, and machine learning. An earlier analysis of some 500 of the donors used high-throughput TCR beta sequencing to judge whether each TCR beta V gene segment behaved as functional or pseudogenic. The study was designed to test whether signatures of past pathogen exposure could be identified by cataloging public T cell receptors. On average, around 200,000 unique TCR beta nucleotide sequences were sequenced per donor among several hundred genotyped donors of the cohort, with roughly 18% of those sequences being non-productive. HLA typing covered class I and class II loci at four-digit resolution. Roughly 5 DR-DQ haplotypes were handled as single units for association and clustering because linkage in the cohort was strong. A later analysis re-analyzed previously published TCR beta repertoires from approximately 670 donors and added high-resolution HLA genotyping to study TCR occurrence patterns. The genetic ancestry cluster associated with self-reported Caucasian donors included roughly four fifths of the 300 to 450 genotyped donors. Donor age, sex, ethnicity and CMV serostatus were compiled together with the repertoire data. Genome-wide SNP genotypes for about 65% of the roughly 700 donors were used in a later genetic analysis, which treated that subset as a discovery cohort. Rather than drawing on any new phenotypic data, the later analysis identified candidate immune exposures from TCR beta sequences and the way those sequences occurred across donors. Overall study outcomes, separate from this receptor: A further reported finding was that TCR beta sequences accurately predicted the HLA-A and HLA-B alleles for most subjects in the first cohort. For the cohort, immune exposure information was limited to CMV serostatus. According to a later analysis, parvovirus B19, influenza, CMV and Epstein-Barr virus appeared linked to several top co-occurrence clusters. It was suggested by the authors that the approach could potentially be generalized to other disease states and immunological phenotypes. The classifier was reported to diagnose cytomegalovirus status with high specificity and sensitivity in both the original cohort and the validation cohort. In a later analysis, some 17,000 TCR beta sequences were associated with specific HLA alleles at a false discovery rate of 0.05. A few of the identified cytomegalovirus-associated TCR beta chains were confirmed in vitro to be specific for cytomegalovirus antigens. Correlated functional status among segregating V segments might reflect linkage disequilibrium, but an unknown experimental factor could not be ruled out. HLA typing was unavailable for some donors at each locus, so association tests used only the typed subset. Most TCR sequences were observed very rarely across donors, whereas some public TCRs were present in many individuals. Some IMGT-functional V segments, including TRBV6-2 and TRBV6-3, could not be distinguished by the 87-base-pair reads and were therefore excluded. The study gave a list of 150 to 200 TCR beta chains associated with cytomegalovirus. Around 16 rarely observed V segments, including chromosome 9 orphons, were excluded from the earlier analysis of some 590 of the donors because counts were too low. In a later analysis, HLA-associated TCR beta chains showed more clonal expansion and lower generation probabilities than non-associated chains that were equally common. V-gene and J-gene trimming of TCR beta chains was associated with a missense DCLRE1C variant in a later genetic analysis, and the association was replicated in an independent cohort. When HLA alleles, especially DR and DQ, strongly co-occurred, TCR associations were difficult to assign to individual alleles. According to a later analysis, TCR association rates differed among HLA loci, with DRB1 alleles showing the most associated TCRs and HLA-C alleles showing the fewest. An earlier analysis of around 600 of the donors showed that most TCR beta V segments appeared in productive rearrangements either about 87% or about 30% of the time, which broadly matched IMGT annotations. Sequencing depth was assumed to be roughly uniform across donors in the presence/absence analyses, though that assumption may not hold. The sequencing pipeline was judged likely to have produced a cluster of highly shared sequence variants as a technical artifact. A later analysis found that most CMV-associated TCR beta chains appeared HLA-restricted, with HLA associations seemingly driven largely by CMV exposure. This cohort had only TCR beta chains sequenced, and the lack of alpha or paired-chain data limited which features could be detected. According to a later genetic analysis, donors in an Asian-associated ancestry cluster had fewer N-insertions in productive TCRs than the roughly 700-donor mean.

The CDR3 sequence holds 11 residues, the cysteine and phenylalanine included. The kept DNA is CDR3 alone, 33 bases in frame from the first base. CDR1 and CDR2 are drawn from the germline V gene: MNHNS, SASEGT. The V end loses 6 bases and the J end loses 3 bases, and a stretch of 6 bases separates them. Library creation used the immunoSEQ multiplex PCR assay. A mixture of 60 forward primers for TCR Vbeta segments and 13 reverse primers for TCR Jbeta segments was used in the multiplex PCR. A multiplex PCR assay on genomic DNA amplified the CDR3 region of rearranged TCR beta genes. The amplified TCR beta libraries were sequenced on the Illumina HiSeq System as 87-base-pair reads. The original pipeline was this. A later analysis counted tens of millions of unique TCR beta chains across the approximately 700 repertoires, and around 9.9 million of these chains were shared by at least two donors. A nearest-neighbor algorithm error-corrected the raw reads and collapsed the reads into unique sequences, merging closely related sequences to remove PCR and sequencing errors. CDR3 sequences were aligned to IMGT reference sequences to assign V, D and J gene segments. Each retained sequence needed at least a six-nucleotide match to both a V gene segment and a J gene segment. A rearrangement counted as productive if the CDR3 had no stop codons and remained in frame with V and J, and every other rearrangement counted as non-productive. Following IMGT convention, CDR3 was defined as the stretch from the second conserved V-encoded cysteine up to the conserved J-encoded phenylalanine. Sequences without an unambiguous match to a single V gene segment were excluded from the earlier analysis of several hundred of the donors. In an earlier analysis of several hundred of the donors, V segments were called functional above 56.7% productive rearrangements and were called segregating when the between-donor standard deviation exceeded 5%. A statistical classification framework was built to diagnose cytomegalovirus status from the catalog of TCR beta chain sequences. V and J gene assignment, in a later analysis, came from comparing TCR nucleotide sequences with IMGT/GENE-DB human TR gene sequences. In a later analysis, CDR3 sequences and most-parsimonious VDJ recombination scenarios were assigned using the TCRdist pipeline. In a later analysis, each TCR beta chain was defined by its CDR3 amino acid sequence together with its V-gene family, and reads without a unique V-gene family were excluded. To address suspected cross-contamination and a sequencing artifact, a later analysis removed approximately 600 highly shared, low-generation-probability nucleotide sequences. In a later analysis, a clonal expansion index for each public chain was calculated from normalized within-repertoire ranks of inferred template counts. In a later analysis, generation probabilities were computed with a VDJ recombination model fitted to out-of-frame rearrangements, and the resulting probabilities were checked against IGoR. In a later analysis, TCR-TCR, TCR-HLA and TCR-CMV co-occurrence was scored with hypergeometric tests, and a repertoire-size bias correction was applied to TCR pairs. In a later analysis, false discovery rates were estimated by permuting HLA or CMV assignments 20 times. In a later analysis, co-occurring TCRs were grouped using DBSCAN, and TCRdist sequence similarity was added for clustering within HLA-allele-positive subsets. Repertoires with fewer than 30,000 or more than 120,000 public chains were left out of co-occurrence clustering, as were a handful of repertoires with anomalous nucleotide sharing. TCRdb stores this immuneACCESS table with in-frame sequences only. Part of the clones is absent; in the studies checked, under half of the shortfall reflects unresolved V genes, and no reason is known for the rest. The V and J calls and the clone size are those of that table, but D and trimming were determined from the DNA. Within this sample are 100,000 or so clones, with about 85% of them counted one time only. The biggest ten clones account for about 4.3% of the sample.

This clone was found a few times. Its antigen remains undetermined. No base quality values were provided; no much bigger clone lies one nucleotide off. In total, over 600 healthy bone marrow donors made up the cohort. Cohort members were all nominally healthy when sampled, although unrecorded immune exposures were likely present. The donor tested CMV seronegative, placing the donor among the roughly 400 seronegative members of the cohort. A peripheral blood sample was provided by each donor, and peripheral blood mononuclear cells were used for TCR beta sequencing. The Qiagen DNeasy Blood Extraction Kit was used to extract genomic DNA from the blood cell samples.

Sequenced sample: PBMCs. The sequence links TRBV6-1 to TRBJ2-7; the D gene is possibly TRBD2, with 5 bases matching. This TCR was sampled from a man aged 25 to 40 in good health and CMV-seronegative. The CDR3 reads CASSGLYEQYF. The bases read TGTGCCAGCAGCGGACTCTACGAGCAGTACTTC.